These 28 T cell receptor beta chains were all obtained from the same sample, sequenced in a study of shared clonotypes between healthy human individuals. Profiled with immunoSEQ multiplex PCR; TCRdb holds only in-frame clones, not every one. The table records 600,000 or so clones, about 95% of them present only once. Only CD45RO-negative cells positively selected for CCR7 counted as naive CD8 cells, so terminally differentiated effector memory CD45RA+ cells were excluded. The sample was naive CD8+ T cells sorted from blood. The receptors here all came from a woman between 25 and 40 years old in good health.

The chain couples TRBV6-1 to TRBJ1-1; 12 nucleotides line up with TRBD1. Germline-derived CDR1 and CDR2 are MNHNS and SASEGT. This CDR3 has 15 amino acids. V shed 3 bases, J shed 7 bases, and the junction held 6 bases outside the gene matches. The CDR3 is CASSDLGTGGFEAFF. CDR3 DNA: TGTGCCAGCAGTGACTTAGGGACAGGGGGCTTTGAAGCTTTCTTT.

This clone was observed a single time. The V call is TRBV7-9, the J call TRBJ1-2, with D possibly being TRBD1 (5 bases). The CDR3 has 13 residues. Germline-derived CDR1 and CDR2 are SEHNR and FQNEAQ (reference sequence). V was pared by 1 base and J by 4 bases, with 7 bases between. CDR3 loop: CASSLVGGYGYTF. Written as DNA, the CDR3 is TGTGCCAGCAGCTTAGTTGGGGGCTATGGCTACACCTTC.

The chain is built from TRBV5-1 and TRBJ2-1; a weak D match, TRBD1 (6 bases). The CDR3 length is 15 residues. Germline lookup yields CDR1 SGHRS and CDR2 YFSETQ. V was trimmed by 4 bases and J by 4 bases, leaving 15 bases between them. CDR3 nucleotide sequence: TGCGCCAGCAGCCCCTGGACAGACTCTTACAATGAGCAGTTCTTC. Translating gives CASSPWTDSYNEQFF. Complete variable domain (other parts from reference TRBV5-1 and TRBJ2-1): KAGVTQTPRYLIKTRGQQVTLSCSPISGHRSVSWYQQTPGQGLQFLFEYFSETQRNKGNFPGRFSGRQFSNSRSEMNVSTLELGDSALYLCASSPWTDSYNEQFFGPGTRLTVL.

This clone is a singleton in its sample. The chain links TRBV6-5 to TRBJ1-2; TRBD1 aligns across 7 bases. V lost 4 bases to trimming and J lost 2 bases; unmatched junction nucleotides: 4. The CDR3 has 14 amino acids. Germline values: CDR1 MNHEY, CDR2 SVGAGI. CDR3 sequence: CASSFGTANYGYTF. The CDR3 nucleotides read TGTGCCAGCAGTTTCGGGACAGCCAACTATGGCTACACCTTC.

The chain carries TRBV10-3 and TRBJ1-1, with 8 bases lining up with TRBD1. Germline V gene sequence: CDR1 ENHRY, CDR2 SYGVKD. V lost 6 bases, J lost 6 bases, and 6 bases stayed unmatched. The CDR3 is 13 residues long. The CDR3 region has the DNA TGTGCCATCAGCGACAGGGGTTGGCCTGAAGCTTTCTTT. Amino acids: CAISDRGWPEAFF.

CDR3 coding DNA: TGTGCCAGTAGTATAGACCCAGGATTGGGCGAGCAGTACTTC. It translates to CASSIDPGLGEQYF. The V call is TRBV19, the J call TRBJ2-7; no clear D gene. V was trimmed by 0 bases and J by 6 bases, leaving 12 bases between them. CDR1 is LNHDA, CDR2 SQIVND, per germline (reference sequence). The CDR3 contains 14 residues. The whole variable domain, remainder taken from reference TRBV19 and TRBJ2-7, is DGGITQSPKYLFRKEGQNVTLSCEQNLNHDAMYWYRQDPGQGLRLIYYSQIVNDFQKGDIAEGYSVSREKKESFPLTVTSAQKNPTAFYLCASSIDPGLGEQYFGPGTRLTVT.

The CDR3 DNA reads as TGTGCCAGCAGCGTAGGTAGTCAAGGAGCGGGAGGCTTAGGCAATGAGCAGTTCTTC. It specifies CASSVGSQGAGGLGNEQFF. This rearrangement joins TRBV9 to TRBJ2-1; TRBD2 matches at 9 bases. The germline V gene encodes CDR1 SGDLS and CDR2 YYNGEE. The junction had 16 bases not matched to a gene; V was cut back by 0 bases and J by 6 bases. This CDR3 is 19 amino acids long.

The genes are TRBV6-5 and TRBJ1-2; D remains ambiguous. CDR1 and CDR2 (germline): MNHEY, SVGAGI. The CDR3 is 13 amino acids. V lost 3 bases to trimming and J lost 0 bases, with 5 bases between them. CDR3 sequence (DNA): TGTGCCAGCAGTTATCATCCTAACTATGGCTACACCTTC. Its translation is CASSYHPNYGYTF.

V usage is TRBV5-1 and J usage is TRBJ1-2; D may be TRBD1 (6 bases). CDR1 and CDR2 (germline): SGHRS, YFSETQ. Trimming left V 0 bases short and J 5 bases short, with 11 bases between. The CDR3 has 14 amino acids. The CDR3 DNA is TGCGCCAGCAGCTTGGAGACAGGAGTATATGGCTACACCTTC. It codes for CASSLETGVYGYTF.

The chain couples TRBV28 to TRBJ2-7; weak D call: TRBD1 (5 bases). V gave up 5 bases and J gave up 4 bases, with 24 bases separating them. The CDR3 runs to 17 residues. CDR1 is MDHEN and CDR2 is SYDVKM in the germline V gene. Written as DNA, the CDR3 is TGTGCCAGCAGTCCTTTTTCGGACACTTTAAGGAGTTACGAGCAGTACTTC. Its protein is CASSPFSDTLRSYEQYF.

The V call is TRBV5-1, the J call TRBJ1-2; D ambiguous. With 4 bases removed from V and 2 bases from J, the gap between germline ends came to 15 bases. Germline lookup yields CDR1 SGHRS and CDR2 YFSETQ. This CDR3 has 15 residues. The chain's CDR3 is CASSDAGSENYGYTF. The CDR3 DNA reads as TGCGCCAGCAGCGACGCAGGATCGGAAAACTATGGCTACACCTTC.

The chain has TRBV18 and TRBJ1-1; 8 positions agree with TRBD1. Germline values: CDR1 KGHSH, CDR2 LQKENI. V shed 3 bases, J shed 6 bases, and the junction held 9 bases outside the gene matches. This CDR3 has 15 residues. The CDR3 here is CASSPWTGKGSEAFF. DNA of the CDR3: TGTGCCAGCTCACCTTGGACAGGGAAGGGCTCTGAAGCTTTCTTT.

This clone was counted only a few times. This chain connects TRBV28 to TRBJ1-3; a weak D match, TRBD1 (6 bases). Germline CDR1 MDHEN, CDR2 SYDVKM. The CDR3 loop spans 14 amino acids. Trimming took off 6 bases at V and 3 bases at J, with 12 bases between the two ends. The CDR3 DNA follows: TGTGCCAGCAGGATACAGGGTCTTGGAAACACCATATATTTT. Its translation is CASRIQGLGNTIYF.

This chain uses TRBV6-1 with TRBJ2-5, with 7 bases that match TRBD1. CDR3 length: 14 amino acids. The germline V gene has CDR1 MNHNS and CDR2 SASEGT. The ends lost 7 bases at V and 5 bases at J; junction bases unmatched: 10. CDR3 DNA sequence: TGTGCCAGCATAGACGGACAGGAGCCGGAGACCCAGTACTTC. It codes for CASIDGQEPETQYF.

The chain has TRBV4-1 and TRBJ2-7; D is ambiguous. This CDR3 contains 13 residues. Germline CDR1 reads MGHRA; CDR2 reads YSYEKL. Trimming removed 0 bases from V and 7 bases from J, with 10 bases in between. Here the CDR3 reads CASSQENRREQYF. The CDR3 bases are TGCGCCAGCAGCCAAGAAAATAGGCGGGAGCAGTACTTC.

The chain employs TRBV13 and TRBJ2-5; no clear D gene. The CDR3 runs to 15 residues. CDR1 is PRHDT and CDR2 is FYEKMQ in the germline V gene (reference sequence). V lost 4 bases, J lost 1 base, and 13 bases lay in between. CDR3 amino acids: CASSSGLARQETQYF. Here the CDR3 DNA reads TGTGCCAGCAGCTCGGGTTTGGCACGCCAAGAGACCCAGTACTTC.

This rearrangement joins TRBV19 to TRBJ1-5; D not certain. From germline, CDR1 is LNHDA and CDR2 SQIVND (reference sequence). Deletions cut 1 base from V and 3 bases from J, with 7 bases between. The CDR3 contains 14 residues. The CDR3 DNA is TGTGCCAGTAGTATAGGGCAGGTCAATCAGCCCCAGCATTTT. Translated, it gives CASSIGQVNQPQHF.

This chain connects TRBV27 to TRBJ2-7; 8 bases fit TRBD1. The V and J ends lost 10 bases and 5 bases, in that order; junction bases with no gene match: 7. The CDR3 covers 12 residues. From germline, CDR1 is MNHEY and CDR2 SMNVEV (reference sequence). The DNA of the CDR3 is TGTGCCACTAGGACAGGGCTCAACGAGCAGTACTTC. Protein: CATRTGLNEQYF.

The chain has TRBV19 and TRBJ1-4; no clear D. This CDR3 comprises 15 residues. Looked up from germline, CDR1 is LNHDA and CDR2 is SQIVND (reference sequence). Trimming pared 3 bases from V and 6 bases from J, leaving 14 bases between. The CDR3 protein is CASSISGQVDEKLFF. Written as DNA, the CDR3 is TGTGCCAGTAGTATCTCGGGCCAGGTGGATGAAAAACTGTTTTTT.

The genes are TRBV2 and TRBJ1-2, with D hard to call. V lost 9 bases to trimming and J lost 6 bases, with 17 bases between them. This CDR3 has 13 amino acids. Germline V gene sequence: CDR1 SNHLY, CDR2 FYNNEI. This CDR3 reads CARLTGSSNGYTF. In DNA, the CDR3 is TGTGCCAGACTAACGGGGTCGTCTAATGGCTACACCTTC.

This sequence joins TRBV28 and TRBJ2-3; D assignment may be TRBD1 or TRBD2 (5 bases each). V dropped 7 bases and J dropped 0 bases, with 11 bases sitting between them. CDR1 is MDHEN, CDR2 SYDVKM, per germline. CDR3 size: 14 residues. CDR3 bases: TGTGCCAGCATCTGGGGCGGGAGCACAGATACGCAGTATTTT. Amino acid sequence: CASIWGGSTDTQYF.

The gene calls are TRBV27 and TRBJ1-1; D gene uncertain. V lost 6 bases and J lost 6, with 8 bases in between. Germline CDR1 is MNHEY and CDR2 is SMNVEV (reference sequence). The CDR3 extends over 11 amino acids. DNA of the CDR3: TGTGCCAGCAGATACGCGGCTGAAGCTTTCTTT. Translating it yields CASRYAAEAFF.

The J gene is TRBJ2-7, the V gene TRBV7-8; D possibly uses TRBD1 or TRBD2 (5 bases each). The length of the CDR3 is 13 residues. The V gene's germline CDR1 is SGHVS and CDR2 FQNEAQ. V was cut by 3 bases and J by 3 bases, with 9 bases left in between. Written as DNA, the CDR3 is TGTGCCAGCAGCTTCGGGGCGGGCTACGAGCAGTACTTC. Residues: CASSFGAGYEQYF.

This clone appeared a single time. The chain combines TRBV10-3 with TRBJ2-1; D not certain. CDR1 and CDR2 (germline): ENHRY, SYGVKD. This CDR3 region has 13 residues. The V gene lost 5 bases and the J gene lost 3 bases, with 8 bases spanning the gap. The DNA for the CDR3 is TGTGCCATCAGTTCACCCAACTACAATGAGCAGTTCTTC. It specifies CAISSPNYNEQFF.

This clone has just one count. CDR3: CASSPRPFSTLSYEQYF. CDR3 DNA sequence: TGTGCCAGCTCACCTCGACCGTTCTCCACTCTCTCCTACGAGCAGTACTTC. This rearrangement joins TRBV18 to TRBJ2-7; D is uncertain. CDR1 and CDR2 (germline): KGHSH, LQKENI. Deletions cut 3 bases from V and 0 bases from J, with 18 bases between. The length of the CDR3 is 17 residues.

This rearrangement joins TRBV9 to TRBJ2-3; D is perhaps TRBD2 (5 bases). The V end was cut by 0 bases, the J end by 6 bases, with 14 bases between. The CDR3 length is 15 residues. Germline CDR1 is SGDLS and CDR2 is YYNGEE. The CDR3 region has the DNA TGTGCCAGCAGCGTAGATAGGGTAGCGAGGGATACGCAGTATTTT. Its protein is CASSVDRVARDTQYF.

The DNA of the CDR3 is TGCAGCGTTGCGGGGAATGGCTACACCTTC. Protein: CSVAGNGYTF. The chain recombines TRBV29-1 with TRBJ1-2; no clear D. The length of the CDR3 is 10 residues. CDR1 is SQVTM and CDR2 is ANQGSEA in the germline V gene. Between the trimmed V and J ends, which lost 4 bases and 6 bases, there was a span of 6 bases.

The chain has TRBV11-2 and TRBJ2-7; maybe TRBD2 (6 bases). The CDR3 totals 16 residues. V lost 5 bases, J lost 2 bases, and 19 bases lay in between. Per germline, CDR1 SGHAT and CDR2 FQNNGV. The CDR3 reads CASSLPWRVGTYEQYF. The CDR3 DNA is TGTGCCAGCAGCCTCCCCTGGAGGGTTGGCACCTACGAGCAGTACTTC.